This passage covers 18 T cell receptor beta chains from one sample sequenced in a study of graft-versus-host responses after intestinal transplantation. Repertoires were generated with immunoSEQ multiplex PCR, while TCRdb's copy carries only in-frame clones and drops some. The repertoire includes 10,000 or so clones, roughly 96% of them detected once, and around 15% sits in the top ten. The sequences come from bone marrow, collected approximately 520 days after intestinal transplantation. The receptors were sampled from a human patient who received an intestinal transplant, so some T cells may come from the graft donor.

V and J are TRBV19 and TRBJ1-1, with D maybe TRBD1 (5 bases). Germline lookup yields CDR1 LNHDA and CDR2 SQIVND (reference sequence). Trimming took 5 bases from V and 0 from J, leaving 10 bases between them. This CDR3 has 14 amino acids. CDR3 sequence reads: CASSPGGVNTEAFF. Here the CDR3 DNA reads TGTGCCAGTAGTCCGGGGGGGGTGAACACTGAAGCTTTCTTT.

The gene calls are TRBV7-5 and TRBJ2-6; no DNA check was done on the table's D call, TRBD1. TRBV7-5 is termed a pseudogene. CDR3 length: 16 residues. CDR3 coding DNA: TGTGCCAGCAGCCATGCCTCACAAAGTCGGGCCAACGTCCTGACTTTC. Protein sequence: CASSHASQSRANVLTF.

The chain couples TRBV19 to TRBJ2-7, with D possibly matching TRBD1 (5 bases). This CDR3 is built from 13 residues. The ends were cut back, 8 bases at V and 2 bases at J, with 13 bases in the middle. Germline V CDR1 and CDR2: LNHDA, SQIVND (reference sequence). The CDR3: CASAPGAAYEQYF. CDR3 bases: TGTGCCAGTGCCCCTGGGGCGGCCTACGAGCAGTACTTC.

CDR3 nucleotide sequence: TGTGCCAGCAGCTTAAATTTCGTACGGGCGGGAGGACCCTACAATGAGCAGTTCTTC. Translation: CASSLNFVRAGGPYNEQFF. The rearrangement joins TRBV7-9 to TRBJ2-1, with 8 bases aligning to TRBD2. Trimming at V came to 2 bases and at J to 2 bases, leaving 14 bases not matched to a gene. The CDR3 is made up of 19 amino acids. Germline V gene sequence: CDR1 SEHNR, CDR2 FQNEAQ (reference sequence). Drawing the rest from reference TRBV7-9 and TRBJ2-1, the complete variable domain is DTGVSQNPRHKITKRGQNVTFRCDPISEHNRLYWYRQTLGQGPEFLTYFQNEAQLEKSRLLSDRFSAERPKGSFSTLEIQRTEQGDSAMYLCASSLNFVRAGGPYNEQFFGPGTRLTVL.

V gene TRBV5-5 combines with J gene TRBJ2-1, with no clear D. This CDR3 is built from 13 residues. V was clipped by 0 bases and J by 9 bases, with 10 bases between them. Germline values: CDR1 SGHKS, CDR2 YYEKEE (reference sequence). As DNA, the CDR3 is TGTGCCAGCAGCTTGGCGGCGTGGAGTGAGCAGTTCTTC. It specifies CASSLAAWSEQFF.

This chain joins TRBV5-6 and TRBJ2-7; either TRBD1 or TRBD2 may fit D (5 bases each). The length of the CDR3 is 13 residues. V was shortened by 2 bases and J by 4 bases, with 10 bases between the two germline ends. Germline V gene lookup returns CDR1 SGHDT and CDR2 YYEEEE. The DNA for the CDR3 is TGTGCCAGCAGCTTCGGGACGGTTTACGAGCAGTACTTC. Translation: CASSFGTVYEQYF.

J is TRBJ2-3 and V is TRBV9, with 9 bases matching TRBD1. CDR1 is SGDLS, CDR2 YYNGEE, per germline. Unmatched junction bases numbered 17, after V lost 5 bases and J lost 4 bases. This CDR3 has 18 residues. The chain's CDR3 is CASSGGVIYRGRPDTQYF. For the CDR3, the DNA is TGTGCCAGCAGTGGGGGCGTGATCTACAGGGGGCGCCCAGATACGCAGTATTTT.

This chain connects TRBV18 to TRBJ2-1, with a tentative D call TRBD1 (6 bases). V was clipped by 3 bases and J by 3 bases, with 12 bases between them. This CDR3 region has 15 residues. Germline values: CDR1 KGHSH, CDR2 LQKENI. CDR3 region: CASSPKDSIYNEQFF. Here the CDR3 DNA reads TGTGCCAGCTCACCGAAGGACAGTATCTACAATGAGCAGTTCTTC.

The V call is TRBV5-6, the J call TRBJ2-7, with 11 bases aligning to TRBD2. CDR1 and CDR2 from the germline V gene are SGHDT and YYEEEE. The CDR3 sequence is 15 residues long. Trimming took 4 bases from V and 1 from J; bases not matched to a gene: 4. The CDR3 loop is CASSGRLAGSYEQYF. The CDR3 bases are TGTGCCAGCAGCGGTAGACTAGCGGGGTCCTACGAGCAGTACTTC.

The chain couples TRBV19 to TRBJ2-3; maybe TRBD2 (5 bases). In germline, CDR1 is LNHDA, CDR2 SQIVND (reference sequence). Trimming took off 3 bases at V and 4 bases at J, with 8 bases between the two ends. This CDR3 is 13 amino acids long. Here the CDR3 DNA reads TGTGCCAGTAGTATCGCGGGTGCAGATACGCAGTATTTT. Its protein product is CASSIAGADTQYF.

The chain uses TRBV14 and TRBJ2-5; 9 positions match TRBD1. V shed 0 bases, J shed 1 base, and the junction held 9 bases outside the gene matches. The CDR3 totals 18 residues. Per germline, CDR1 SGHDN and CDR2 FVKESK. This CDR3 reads CASSQEPRDRVIQETQYF. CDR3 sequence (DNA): TGTGCCAGCAGCCAAGAGCCCCGGGACAGGGTAATCCAAGAGACCCAGTACTTC.

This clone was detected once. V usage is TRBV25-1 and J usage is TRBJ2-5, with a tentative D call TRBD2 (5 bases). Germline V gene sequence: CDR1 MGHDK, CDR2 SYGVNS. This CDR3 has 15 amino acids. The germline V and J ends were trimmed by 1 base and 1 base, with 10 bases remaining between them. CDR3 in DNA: TGTGCCAGCAGTGAATTTGGCGGGCCCCAAGAGACCCAGTACTTC. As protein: CASSEFGGPQETQYF.

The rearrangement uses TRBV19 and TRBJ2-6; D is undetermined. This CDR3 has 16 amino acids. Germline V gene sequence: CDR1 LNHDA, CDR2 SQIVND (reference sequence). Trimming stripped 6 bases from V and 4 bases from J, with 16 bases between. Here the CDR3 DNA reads TGTGCCAGTAGCCTTTACATCTCTCTGGGGGCCAACGTCCTGACTTTC. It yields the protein CASSLYISLGANVLTF.

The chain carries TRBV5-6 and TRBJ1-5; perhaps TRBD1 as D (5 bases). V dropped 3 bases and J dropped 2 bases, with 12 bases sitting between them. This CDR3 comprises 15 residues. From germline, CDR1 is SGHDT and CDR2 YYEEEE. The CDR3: CASSSGVGGNQPQHF. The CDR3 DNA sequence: TGTGCCAGCAGCTCGGGGGTGGGGGGCAATCAGCCCCAGCATTTT.

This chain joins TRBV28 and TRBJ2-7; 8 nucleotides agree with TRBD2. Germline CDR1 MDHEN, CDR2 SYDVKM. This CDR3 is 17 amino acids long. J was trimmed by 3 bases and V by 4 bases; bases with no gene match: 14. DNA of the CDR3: TGTGCCAGCAGTTCAACTCAAATTAGCGGGGAATACTACGAGCAGTACTTC. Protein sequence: CASSSTQISGEYYEQYF.

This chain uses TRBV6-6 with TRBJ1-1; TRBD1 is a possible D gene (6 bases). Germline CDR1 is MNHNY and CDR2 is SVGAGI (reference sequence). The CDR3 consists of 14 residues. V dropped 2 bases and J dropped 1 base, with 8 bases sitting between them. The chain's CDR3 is CASSYEGGNTEAFF. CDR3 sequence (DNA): TGTGCCAGCAGTTACGAGGGGGGGAACACTGAAGCTTTCTTT.

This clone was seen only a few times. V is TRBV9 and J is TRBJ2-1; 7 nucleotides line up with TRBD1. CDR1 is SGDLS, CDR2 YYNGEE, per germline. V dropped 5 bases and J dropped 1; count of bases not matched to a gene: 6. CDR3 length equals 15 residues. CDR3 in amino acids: CASSFGQASYNEQFF. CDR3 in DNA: TGTGCCAGCAGTTTTGGACAGGCATCCTACAATGAGCAGTTCTTC.

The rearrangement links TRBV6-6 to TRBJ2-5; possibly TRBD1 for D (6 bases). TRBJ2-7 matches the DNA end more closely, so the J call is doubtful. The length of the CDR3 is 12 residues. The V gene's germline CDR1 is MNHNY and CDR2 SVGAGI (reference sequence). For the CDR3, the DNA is TGTGCCAGCATTTCAGGGGCTAACGAGCAGTACTTC. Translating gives CASISGANEQYF.